This T cell receptor (beta chain) stems from a study of shared clonotypes between healthy human individuals. Assay used: immunoSEQ multiplex PCR; TCRdb lists only in-frame clones, some missing. The repertoire holds about 1 million clones, with 75% as singletons. There were no recent acute infections or vaccinations among the donors, who were healthy HIV-negative adults. Per germline, CDR1 GTSNPN and CDR2 SVGIG (reference sequence). This CDR3 has 14 residues. Trimming removed 2 bases from V and 9 bases from J; junction bases left unmatched: 9. This receptor was obtained from a man younger than 30 in good health. Input material: memory CD4+ T cells sorted from blood. As to subset: CD45RA-negative fraction. The V and J genes are TRBV30 and TRBJ2-1; 8 bases match TRBD2. CDR3 nucleotide sequence: TGTGCCTGGAGTTATAGCGGGGTCCTACCTGAGCAGTTCTTC. Translated: CAWSYSGVLPEQFF.